The 20 T cell receptor beta chains below all came from one sample that was sequenced in a study of cytomegalovirus exposure and HLA in healthy donors. Primers included in the PCR were 60 Vbeta and 13 Jbeta primers. Assay used: immunoSEQ multiplex PCR; TCRdb lists only in-frame clones, some missing. This table holds 150,000 or so clones, around 82% found once. The specimen sequenced was PBMCs. These receptors were collected from a middle-aged woman in good health and CMV-seropositive.

The V and J genes are TRBV29-1 and TRBJ2-7; TRBD1 aligns across 7 bases. The CDR3 contains 13 residues. The trim removed 7 bases at V and 3 bases at J, leaving 9 bases unmatched. Germline loops: CDR1 SQVTM, CDR2 ANQGSEA. The CDR3 DNA is TGCAGCGCAAGACAGGGAAGGGGCTACGAGCAGTACTTC. Residues: CSARQGRGYEQYF.

The rearrangement uses TRBV10-3 and TRBJ1-1; possible D gene TRBD1, 5 bases. V was clipped by 0 bases and J by 3 bases, with 8 bases between them. The germline V gene has CDR1 ENHRY and CDR2 SYGVKD. The CDR3 totals 14 residues. CDR3 sequence (DNA): TGTGCCATCAGTGAGTCTGGGGGGTACACTGAAGCTTTCTTT. Translated: CAISESGGYTEAFF.

This clone was seen once. The chain couples TRBV25-1 to TRBJ2-5, with 9 bases lining up with TRBD1. The junction had 4 bases not matched to a gene; V was cut back by 0 bases and J by 2 bases. CDR1 is MGHDK, CDR2 SYGVNS, per germline. The CDR3 has 16 residues. In DNA form, the CDR3 reads TGTGCCAGCAGTGAATATCGAGGACAGGGGCAAGAGACCCAGTACTTC. The encoded protein is CASSEYRGQGQETQYF.

This chain joins TRBV27 and TRBJ2-1; TRBD1 might be the D (5 bases). V was clipped by 8 bases and J by 0 bases, with 14 bases between them. CDR1 is MNHEY and CDR2 is SMNVEV in the germline V gene (reference sequence). The CDR3 contains 15 residues. CDR3 sequence (DNA): TGTGCCAGCGGTCCAGGGAAACTCTCCTACAATGAGCAGTTCTTC. It codes for CASGPGKLSYNEQFF.

V is TRBV28 and J is TRBJ2-3; 10 nucleotides agree with TRBD2. The CDR3 has 18 residues. Trimming took 2 bases from V and 2 from J; bases not matched to a gene: 10. CDR1 is MDHEN, CDR2 SYDVKM, per germline. The CDR3 protein is CASSLPRGLAGDTDTQYF. The CDR3 nucleotides read TGTGCCAGCAGTTTACCCCGGGGGCTAGCGGGGGACACAGATACGCAGTATTTT.

This clone was recorded a few times. V and J are TRBV29-1 and TRBJ2-7; 13 nucleotides line up with TRBD2. Trimming at V came to 4 bases and at J to 0 bases, leaving 6 bases not matched to a gene. The CDR3 consists of 16 residues. CDR1 is SQVTM, CDR2 ANQGSEA, per germline. The CDR3 sequence: CSVGLAGGGFSYEQYF. Written as DNA, the CDR3 is TGCAGCGTTGGACTAGCGGGAGGAGGCTTCTCCTACGAGCAGTACTTC.

This chain links TRBV7-9 with TRBJ2-7; tentatively, D is TRBD2 (5 bases). Trimming stripped 7 bases from V and 3 bases from J, with 16 bases between. This CDR3 is 14 amino acids long. In germline, CDR1 is SEHNR, CDR2 FQNEAQ (reference sequence). The DNA of the CDR3 is TGTGCCAGCACCGGATTTAGCGTTAACTACGAGCAGTACTTC. Its translation is CASTGFSVNYEQYF. The entire variable domain, with the rest obtained from reference TRBV7-9 and TRBJ2-7, is as follows: DTGVSQNPRHKITKRGQNVTFRCDPISEHNRLYWYRQTLGQGPEFLTYFQNEAQLEKSRLLSDRFSAERPKGSFSTLEIQRTEQGDSAMYLCASTGFSVNYEQYFGPGTRLTVT.

The chain has TRBV7-2 and TRBJ2-3; a weak D match, TRBD2 (5 bases). Deletions cut 0 bases from V and 4 bases from J, with 11 bases between. The CDR3 has 15 amino acids. Germline assignment: CDR1 SGHTA and CDR2 FQGNSA. The DNA of the CDR3 is TGTGCCAGCAGCTTAGCGGCCGGGGTTTCAGATACGCAGTATTTT. It codes for CASSLAAGVSDTQYF.

The V and J genes are TRBV28 and TRBJ2-7; 8 bases are a match to TRBD2. The germline gives CDR1 MDHEN, CDR2 SYDVKM. V shed 5 bases and J 1 base; nucleotides not matched to a gene: 7. The length of the CDR3 is 15 residues. In DNA, the CDR3 is TGTGCCAGCAGTCCGAGCGGGAGTATGTCCTACGAGCAGTACTTC. The encoded protein is CASSPSGSMSYEQYF.

The chain combines TRBV18 with TRBJ2-1, with TRBD2 identical over 7 bases. Germline-derived CDR1 and CDR2 are KGHSH and LQKENI. Trimming at V came to 2 bases and at J to 5 bases, leaving 6 bases not matched to a gene. CDR3 size: 15 residues. The CDR3 is CASSPTFLADNEQFF. The CDR3 coding sequence is TGTGCCAGCTCACCAACTTTCCTAGCGGACAATGAGCAGTTCTTC. Full variable domain (missing parts from reference TRBV18 and TRBJ2-1): NAGVMQNPRHLVRRRGQEARLRCSPMKGHSHVYWYRQLPEEGLKFMVYLQKENIIDESGMPKERFSAEFPKEGPSILRIQQVVRGDSAAYFCASSPTFLADNEQFFGPGTRLTVL.

The gene calls are TRBV7-8 and TRBJ2-7; a weak D match, TRBD2 (5 bases). CDR3 size: 14 residues. V was cut by 0 bases and J by 4 bases, with 10 bases left in between. Germline-derived CDR1 and CDR2 are SGHVS and FQNEAQ. The CDR3 nucleotides are TGTGCCAGCAGCTTAGCGCGGCTAGCATACGAGCAGTACTTC. It translates to CASSLARLAYEQYF.

The rearrangement joins TRBV28 to TRBJ1-2; 10 nucleotides align to TRBD1. The CDR3 is 14 residues long. V dropped 8 bases and J dropped 7; count of bases not matched to a gene: 10. Germline CDR1 and CDR2: MDHEN and SYDVKM. The CDR3 is CASGTGEFSGGYTF. In DNA form, the CDR3 reads TGTGCCAGCGGGACAGGGGAATTCTCTGGTGGCTACACCTTC.

The CDR3 region has the DNA TGTGCCATCCGAGAGATGGGTAGCGGCACAGATACGCAGTATTTT. It is translated as CAIREMGSGTDTQYF. V is TRBV10-3 and J is TRBJ2-3; D is possibly TRBD2 (5 bases). CDR1 is ENHRY and CDR2 is SYGVKD in the germline V gene. Trimming left V 8 bases short and J 1 base short, with 16 bases between. There are 15 residues in the CDR3.

The chain recombines TRBV4-2 with TRBJ2-3, with 9 bases lining up with TRBD2. Germline values: CDR1 LGHNA, CDR2 YNFKEQ. The CDR3 totals 16 residues. V lost 4 bases and J lost 2; bases outside the gene matches: 7. CDR3 sequence reads: CASSPGEREATDTQYF. In DNA form, the CDR3 reads TGTGCCAGCAGCCCCGGGGAGCGGGAGGCCACAGATACGCAGTATTTT.

The genes are TRBV7-9 and TRBJ2-3; a possible D gene is TRBD2 (6 bases). Trimming removed 4 bases from V and 1 base from J, with 9 bases in between. The germline gives CDR1 SEHNR, CDR2 FQNEAQ (reference sequence). The CDR3 is made up of 14 amino acids. The CDR3 spells CASSSERGTDTQYF. CDR3 nucleotide sequence: TGTGCCAGCAGCTCTGAGCGGGGCACAGATACGCAGTATTTT.

As concerns this clone: This CDR3 is also generated by other DNA sequences in the sample. V is TRBV6-5 and J is TRBJ2-7; 10 nucleotides match TRBD2. V shed 4 bases and J 2 bases; nucleotides not matched to a gene: 2. Germline CDR1 reads MNHEY; CDR2 reads SVGAGI. The CDR3 spans 14 residues. The CDR3 loop reads CASSSAGGPYEQYF. CDR3 nucleotides: TGTGCCAGCAGTTCAGCGGGAGGGCCCTACGAGCAGTACTTC.

The J gene is TRBJ2-1, the V gene TRBV29-1; the match to TRBD2 covers 8 bases. The CDR3 runs to 14 residues. Germline V gene sequence: CDR1 SQVTM, CDR2 ANQGSEA. V shed 4 bases, J shed 3 bases, and the junction held 5 bases outside the gene matches. CDR3 loop: CSVVGLAGYNEQFF. The CDR3 coding sequence is TGCAGCGTTGTGGGTCTAGCGGGCTACAATGAGCAGTTCTTC.

This clone was counted only a few times. DNA for the CDR3: TGTGCCAGCAGTTCCTCGACAGGGGGCGCGCACGAGCAGTACTTC. Residues: CASSSSTGGAHEQYF. This chain joins TRBV28 and TRBJ2-7, with 10 bases matching TRBD1. There are 15 residues in the CDR3. After removal of 4 bases from V and 5 bases from J, the junction contained 8 bases not matched to a gene. Germline values: CDR1 MDHEN, CDR2 SYDVKM.

The chain recombines TRBV6-5 with TRBJ2-7; 8 nucleotides agree with TRBD2. The germline CDR1 and CDR2 sequences are MNHEY and SVGAGI. V shed 1 base, J shed 4 bases, and the junction held 9 bases outside the gene matches. The CDR3 contains 16 residues. The CDR3 DNA reads TGTGCCAGCAGTTACTTGACGGCTAGCGGGTTGTACGAGCAGTACTTC. Translation: CASSYLTASGLYEQYF.

The chain couples TRBV27 to TRBJ1-3; the match to TRBD1 covers 8 bases. The CDR3 is made up of 15 amino acids. Germline loops: CDR1 MNHEY, CDR2 SMNVEV (reference sequence). The J segment lost 3 bases and the V segment lost 3 bases, leaving 4 bases of the junction unmatched. This CDR3 reads CASSLTGEGGNTIYF. The DNA of the CDR3 is TGTGCCAGCAGTTTGACAGGGGAGGGTGGAAACACCATATATTTT.